Listed below are T cell receptor beta chains from one sample, sequenced in a study of PD-L1 blockade in urothelial cancer. Profiled with immunoSEQ multiplex PCR; TCRdb holds only in-frame clones, not every one. The sample lists around 69,000 clones, around 93% occurring once. Specimen: PBMCs, collected around atezolizumab (anti-PD-L1) treatment. These receptor sequences come from a woman of 80 years or more with urothelial cancer. CDR3s include the opening cysteine and the closing phenylalanine or tryptophan. The order of the fields is CDR3 protein, CDR3 DNA, V gene, D gene, clone size, CDR3 length, J gene. A D gene is named only where the DNA matches it firmly. Size values are once, few and many counts, or a class for expanded clones, and some rows have none.

CDR3aa: CAWSRTSGRSNEQYF
CDR3nt: TGTGCCTGGAGTCGGACTAGCGGGAGGAGTAACGAGCAGTACTTC
v_gene: TRBV30
d_gene: TRBD2
abundance: NA
len: 15
j_gene: TRBJ2-7

CDR3aa: CASSLTDSYEQYF
CDR3nt: TGTGCCAGCAGTTTGACTGACTCCTACGAGCAGTACTTC
v_gene: TRBV28
d_gene: NA
abundance: NA
len: 13
j_gene: TRBJ2-7

CDR3aa: CAWRGDRNTEQYF
CDR3nt: TGTGCCTGGAGGGGGGACAGAAATACCGAGCAGTACTTC
v_gene: TRBV30
d_gene: TRBD1
abundance: once
len: 13
j_gene: TRBJ2-7

CDR3aa: CASSIRGEDQPQHF
CDR3nt: TGTGCCAGTAGTATACGAGGGGAGGATCAGCCCCAGCATTTT
v_gene: TRBV19
d_gene: NA
abundance: NA
len: 14
j_gene: TRBJ1-5

CDR3aa: CASSPTRSAAGNTIYF
CDR3nt: TGTGCCAGCTCACCAACGAGGTCGGCAGCTGGAAACACCATATATTTT
v_gene: TRBV18
d_gene: NA
abundance: NA
len: 16
j_gene: TRBJ1-3

CDR3aa: CASSSSGDTQYF
CDR3nt: TGTGCCAGCAGCTCTTCGGGAGATACGCAGTATTTT
v_gene: TRBV7-3
d_gene: NA
abundance: once
len: 12
j_gene: TRBJ2-3

CDR3aa: CSVLSYEQYF
CDR3nt: TGCAGCGTGCTAAGCTACGAGCAGTACTTC
v_gene: TRBV29-1
d_gene: NA
abundance: once
len: 10
j_gene: TRBJ2-7

CDR3aa: CSARPTAEAFF
CDR3nt: TGCAGTGCTAGACCAACGGCTGAAGCTTTCTTT
v_gene: TRBV20-1
d_gene: NA
abundance: NA
len: 11
j_gene: TRBJ1-1

CDR3aa: CASSSQETQYF
CDR3nt: TGTGCCAGCAGTTCGCAAGAGACCCAGTACTTC
v_gene: TRBV6-6
d_gene: NA
abundance: NA
len: 11
j_gene: TRBJ2-5

CDR3aa: CASSVQGSNEKLFF
CDR3nt: TGTGCCAGCAGCGTACAGGGGTCGAATGAAAAACTGTTTTTT
v_gene: TRBV9
d_gene: NA
abundance: once
len: 14
j_gene: TRBJ1-4

CDR3aa: CASSFRGTSARNVRGYEQYF
CDR3nt: TGTGCCAGCAGTTTTAGGGGGACTAGCGCCAGGAATGTACGGGGCTACGAGCAGTACTTC
v_gene: TRBV27
d_gene: TRBD2
abundance: NA
len: 20
j_gene: TRBJ2-7

CDR3aa: CASSYGPPLDEQFF
CDR3nt: TGTGCCAGCAGTTACGGGCCGCCCCTGGATGAGCAGTTCTTC
v_gene: TRBV6-5
d_gene: NA
abundance: NA
len: 14
j_gene: TRBJ2-1

CDR3aa: CSASLVGEQFF
CDR3nt: TGCAGTGCTAGCTTGGTCGGTGAGCAGTTCTTC
v_gene: TRBV20-1
d_gene: NA
abundance: once
len: 11
j_gene: TRBJ2-1

CDR3aa: CASIQTGSHEQYF
CDR3nt: TGTGCCAGCATTCAGACAGGGTCCCACGAGCAGTACTTC
v_gene: TRBV2
d_gene: TRBD1
abundance: NA
len: 13
j_gene: TRBJ2-7

CDR3aa: CASSASGTRSGANVLTF
CDR3nt: TGTGCCAGCAGCGCGTCCGGGACTCGATCTGGGGCCAACGTCCTGACTTTC
v_gene: TRBV7-9
d_gene: NA
abundance: NA
len: 17
j_gene: TRBJ2-6

CDR3aa: CASSHRTSGRSSEQFF
CDR3nt: TGTGCCAGCAGCCACAGGACTAGCGGGAGGTCAAGTGAGCAGTTCTTC
v_gene: TRBV7-2
d_gene: TRBD2
abundance: NA
len: 16
j_gene: TRBJ2-1

CDR3aa: CASSLRGTSGRHEQFF
CDR3nt: TGTGCCAGCAGCTTGAGGGGGACTAGCGGGAGGCATGAGCAGTTCTTC
v_gene: TRBV11-3
d_gene: TRBD2
abundance: NA
len: 16
j_gene: TRBJ2-1

CDR3aa: CASSVGQGANGYTF
CDR3nt: TGTGCCAGCAGTGTAGGCCAGGGGGCTAATGGCTACACCTTC
v_gene: TRBV2
d_gene: TRBD1
abundance: NA
len: 14
j_gene: TRBJ1-2

CDR3aa: CASSLIPAGDNEQFF
CDR3nt: TGCGCCAGCAGCTTAATCCCAGCGGGAGACAATGAGCAGTTCTTC
v_gene: TRBV5-1
d_gene: TRBD2
abundance: NA
len: 15
j_gene: TRBJ2-1

CDR3aa: CASSLGLAGLDEQYF
CDR3nt: TGCGCCAGCAGCCTAGGGCTAGCGGGATTAGACGAGCAGTACTTC
v_gene: TRBV5-1
d_gene: TRBD2
abundance: NA
len: 15
j_gene: TRBJ2-7

CDR3aa: CACRTSGSFYEQYF
CDR3nt: TGTGCCTGTCGGACTAGCGGGAGTTTCTACGAGCAGTACTTC
v_gene: TRBV30
d_gene: TRBD2
abundance: NA
len: 14
j_gene: TRBJ2-7

CDR3aa: CASSSAQGTGELFF
CDR3nt: TGCGCCAGCAGCTCCGCCCAGGGCACCGGGGAGCTGTTTTTT
v_gene: TRBV5-1
d_gene: NA
abundance: NA
len: 14
j_gene: TRBJ2-2

CDR3aa: CASSIAAGGGNEQYF
CDR3nt: TGTGCCAGTAGTATAGCGGCAGGGGGCGGGAACGAGCAGTACTTC
v_gene: TRBV19
d_gene: TRBD1
abundance: NA
len: 15
j_gene: TRBJ2-7

CDR3aa: CASSQDTGANYGYTF
CDR3nt: TGTGCCAGCAGCCAAGATACAGGAGCTAACTATGGCTACACCTTC
v_gene: TRBV4-2
d_gene: NA
abundance: NA
len: 15
j_gene: TRBJ1-2

CDR3aa: CASSLGVAGVGEQFF
CDR3nt: TGCGCCAGCAGCTTGGGGGTAGCGGGAGTGGGAGAGCAGTTCTTC
v_gene: TRBV5-1
d_gene: TRBD2
abundance: NA
len: 15
j_gene: TRBJ2-1

CDR3aa: CASKTLAGANTGELFF
CDR3nt: TGTGCCTCGAAAACCCTAGCGGGCGCGAACACCGGGGAGCTGTTTTTT
v_gene: TRBV30
d_gene: TRBD2
abundance: NA
len: 16
j_gene: TRBJ2-2

CDR3aa: CASSDSLTNTGELFF
CDR3nt: TGTGCCAGCAGTGATAGCCTAACGAACACCGGGGAGCTGTTTTTT
v_gene: TRBV6-1
d_gene: NA
abundance: NA
len: 15
j_gene: TRBJ2-2

CDR3aa: CASSESGGKTFLGFF
CDR3nt: TGTGCCAGCAGTGAATCCGGCGGGAAAACTTTTTTGGGTTTCTTT
v_gene: TRBV6-1
d_gene: NA
abundance: few
len: 15
j_gene: TRBJ1-1

CDR3aa: CASSRPDRNTGELFF
CDR3nt: TGTGCCAGCTCACGCCCCGATAGGAACACCGGGGAGCTGTTTTTT
v_gene: TRBV18
d_gene: NA
abundance: NA
len: 15
j_gene: TRBJ2-2

CDR3aa: CASSGGLERGLYEQYF
CDR3nt: TGTGCCAGCAGCGGGGGGCTTGAGAGGGGGCTATACGAGCAGTACTTC
v_gene: TRBV5-5
d_gene: NA
abundance: NA
len: 16
j_gene: TRBJ2-7

CDR3aa: CASSMNQGRPQHF
CDR3nt: TGTGCCAGCAGTATGAATCAGGGTCGGCCCCAGCATTTT
v_gene: TRBV6-5
d_gene: NA
abundance: few
len: 13
j_gene: TRBJ1-5

CDR3aa: CATSQGNTEAFF
CDR3nt: TGTGCCACCTCTCAGGGGAACACTGAAGCTTTCTTT
v_gene: TRBV2
d_gene: NA
abundance: NA
len: 12
j_gene: TRBJ1-1

CDR3aa: CASSNLAEETQYF
CDR3nt: TGTGCCAGCAGCAACCTAGCGGAAGAGACCCAGTACTTC
v_gene: TRBV2
d_gene: TRBD2
abundance: NA
len: 13
j_gene: TRBJ2-5

CDR3aa: CASSSGLAGGGETQYF
CDR3nt: TGTGCCAGCAGCTCGGGACTAGCGGGAGGGGGGGAGACCCAGTACTTC
v_gene: TRBV7-9
d_gene: TRBD2
abundance: NA
len: 16
j_gene: TRBJ2-5

CDR3aa: CASSTRQGLVGETQYF
CDR3nt: TGTGCCAGCAGCACCCGACAGGGATTGGTGGGAGAGACCCAGTACTTC
v_gene: TRBV7-9
d_gene: TRBD1
abundance: NA
len: 16
j_gene: TRBJ2-5

CDR3aa: CASSLPRGASGTYEQYF
CDR3nt: TGTGCCAGCAGTTTACCCCGGGGGGCTAGCGGGACCTACGAGCAGTACTTC
v_gene: TRBV28
d_gene: TRBD2
abundance: once
len: 17
j_gene: TRBJ2-7

CDR3aa: CASNTGGSGNYNEQFF
CDR3nt: TGTGCCAGTAACACCGGGGGTAGCGGGAACTACAATGAGCAGTTCTTC
v_gene: TRBV19
d_gene: TRBD2
abundance: NA
len: 16
j_gene: TRBJ2-1